The rows below give T cell receptor beta chains drawn from one sample of a study of blood T cell repertoires in COVID-19. The method was immunoSEQ multiplex PCR; TCRdb's version includes in-frame clones alone and lacks a portion of them. The data show 30,000 to 40,000 clones, almost 90% seen once. Sequencing used peripheral blood. These TCRs come from a human donor with active COVID-19. The donor label of this sample is uncertain. Both conserved end residues are part of each CDR3. The D gene is left open where the match is weak.

D,V,J,CDR3,DNA
.,TRBV18,TRBJ1-1,CASSAQTVNTEAFF,TGTGCCAGCTCAGCCCAGACAGTGAACACTGAAGCTTTCTTT
.,TRBV6-2/TRBV6-3,TRBJ2-3,CASSLFYRTDTQYF,TGTGCCAGCAGCCTCTTCTACCGCACAGATACGCAGTATTTT
.,TRBV2,TRBJ2-6,CASSAEAGANVLTF,TGTGCCAGCAGTGCTGAGGCTGGGGCCAACGTCCTGACTTTC
.,TRBV10-3,TRBJ2-3,CAISESTGWTDTQYF,TGTGCCATCAGTGAGTCTACGGGGTGGACAGATACGCAGTATTTT
TRBD1,TRBV6-5,TRBJ1-1,CASSLGTGAEAFF,TGTGCCAGCAGTTTAGGGACAGGGGCTGAAGCTTTCTTT
.,TRBV6-6,TRBJ2-5,CASSYSWEAETQYF,TGTGCCAGCAGTTACTCGTGGGAGGCAGAGACCCAGTACTTC
.,TRBV5-4,TRBJ1-1,CASSARQDMNTEAFF,TGTGCCAGCAGCGCACGACAGGACATGAACACTGAAGCTTTCTTT
.,TRBV3-1/TRBV3-2,TRBJ2-7,CASSQSTYEQYF,TGTGCCAGCAGCCAAAGCACCTACGAGCAGTACTTC
.,TRBV7-2,TRBJ2-3,CASSPTGITTDTQYF,TGTGCCAGCAGCCCAACAGGGATAACCACAGATACGCAGTATTTT
.,TRBV18,TRBJ1-6,CASSLYPGSQGGNSPLHF,TGTGCCAGCTCACTGTACCCCGGGTCCCAAGGGGGTAATTCACCCCTCCACTTT
TRBD1,TRBV6-4,TRBJ1-5,CASSDTDRVRGNQPQHF,TGTGCCAGCAGTGACACCGACAGGGTCCGTGGCAATCAGCCCCAGCATTTT
.,TRBV19,TRBJ1-1,CASSQGGGTEAFF,TGTGCCAGTAGTCAAGGCGGGGGCACTGAAGCTTTCTTT